The 28 T cell receptor beta chains in this list originate from one sample, sequenced in a study of blood T cell repertoires in COVID-19. Measured with immunoSEQ multiplex PCR; TCRdb has only the in-frame clones, and not every one. The sample lists about 64,000 clones; around four fifths were seen once. Sample: peripheral blood. Receptor source: a human donor in a cohort sampled during active COVID-19.

In nucleotides, the CDR3 is TGCGCCAGCAGTGAAAGGGGGAGAGGTATGCGCACAGATACGCAGTATTTT. It codes for CASSERGRGMRTDTQYF. The chain links TRBV10-1 to TRBJ2-3, with D possibly matching TRBD1 (6 bases). V was pared by 3 bases and J by 1 base, with 17 bases between. The CDR3 has 17 amino acids. Looked up from germline, CDR1 is WNHNN and CDR2 is SYGVQD (reference sequence).

The chain's CDR3 is CASSPTGSYEQYV. DNA for the CDR3: TGTGCCAGCTCACCGACAGGCTCCTACGAGCAGTACGTC. This rearrangement joins TRBV18 to TRBJ2-7; perhaps TRBD1 as D (6 bases). The CDR3 contains 13 residues. Germline CDR1 and CDR2: KGHSH and LQKENI. The V and J ends lost 3 bases and 0 bases respectively, with 6 bases between them.

The chain's CDR3 is CSVERWGENTGELFF. For the CDR3, the DNA is TGCAGCGTTGAACGTTGGGGGGAGAACACCGGGGAGCTGTTTTTT. V usage is TRBV29-1 and J usage is TRBJ2-2, with D possibly being TRBD2 (6 bases). The germline V gene has CDR1 SQVTM and CDR2 ANQGSEA. There are 15 residues in the CDR3. V lost 2 bases to trimming and J lost 1 base, with 11 bases between them.

This sequence joins TRBV5-6 and TRBJ2-1, with D hard to call. The CDR3 sequence is 14 residues long. Per germline, CDR1 SGHDT and CDR2 YYEEEE. V was trimmed by 2 bases and J by 2 bases, leaving 8 bases between them. The CDR3 is CASSFSQTYNEQFF. In DNA, the CDR3 is TGTGCCAGCAGCTTCTCCCAGACCTACAATGAGCAGTTCTTC.

The V and J genes are TRBV14 and TRBJ1-1, with D uncertain. The CDR3 is 11 residues long. In germline, CDR1 is SGHDN, CDR2 FVKESK. The V and J ends lost 9 bases and 7 bases respectively, with 12 bases between them. The CDR3 DNA reads TGTGCCAGTTCACGGAGGAGTGAAGCTTTCTTT. It encodes CASSRRSEAFF.

J is TRBJ1-2 and V is TRBV12-5; D is unclear. Trimming took off 3 bases at V and 3 bases at J, with 8 bases between the two ends. The CDR3 sequence is 13 residues long. In germline, CDR1 is LGHNT, CDR2 FRNRAP. The CDR3 region is CASGLRQDYGYTF. In DNA form, the CDR3 reads TGTGCTAGTGGTTTACGGCAGGACTATGGCTACACCTTC. Together with reference TRBV12-5 and TRBJ1-2, the CDR3 gives the full variable domain: DARVTQTPRHKVTEMGQEVTMRCQPILGHNTVFWYRQTMMQGLELLAYFRNRAPLDDSGMPKDRFSAEMPDATLATLKIQPSEPRDSAVYFCASGLRQDYGYTFGSGTRLTVV.

V usage is TRBV7-8 and J usage is TRBJ2-5; 8 nucleotides line up with TRBD2. The CDR3 totals 15 residues. Germline CDR1 SGHVS, CDR2 FQNEAQ. The J segment lost 5 bases and the V segment lost 4 bases, leaving 9 bases of the junction unmatched. The CDR3: CASSSRLATFETQYF. For the CDR3, the DNA is TGTGCCAGCAGCTCAAGACTAGCGACTTTTGAGACCCAGTACTTC.

V and J are TRBV6-1 and TRBJ2-3, with 7 nucleotides matching TRBD2. Germline-derived CDR1 and CDR2 are MNHNS and SASEGT. The CDR3 contains 15 residues. Trimming cost V 3 bases and J 3 bases; bases outside gene matches: 6. For the CDR3, the DNA is TGTGCCAGCAGTGACAGCGGGGCCGTAACAGATACGCAGTATTTT. Translated, it gives CASSDSGAVTDTQYF.

This clone was seen only once. This sequence joins TRBV24-1 and TRBJ2-1, with 7 bases lining up with TRBD1. The germline V gene has CDR1 KGHDR and CDR2 SFDVKD. J was trimmed by 10 bases and V by 3 bases; bases with no gene match: 14. CDR3 length: 16 residues. CDR3 region: CATSDIGQATWGEQFF. In nucleotides, the CDR3 is TGTGCCACCAGTGATATTGGACAGGCGACCTGGGGGGAGCAGTTCTTC.

This clone showed up just once. The chain is built from TRBV25-1 and TRBJ2-1; 12 bases are shared with TRBD2. Germline assignment: CDR1 MGHDK and CDR2 SYGVNS. The CDR3 is 14 amino acids. Losses at the gene ends were 5 bases for V and 9 bases for J; bases not matched to a gene: 5. CDR3 region: CASSPSGGVFEQFF. The CDR3 DNA follows: TGTGCCAGCAGTCCTAGCGGGGGGGTGTTTGAGCAGTTCTTC.

This clone was detected once. This chain links TRBV24-1 with TRBJ2-5; the match to TRBD1 covers 8 bases. Germline V gene data show CDR1 as KGHDR and CDR2 as SFDVKD. CDR3 size: 14 residues. Losses at the gene ends were 4 bases for V and 10 bases for J; bases not matched to a gene: 10. CDR3 amino acids: CATSDPRTGRDQYF. DNA of the CDR3: TGTGCCACCAGTGACCCAAGGACAGGGCGGGACCAGTACTTC.

The rearrangement uses TRBV27 and TRBJ2-3; D is perhaps TRBD1 (5 bases). Germline CDR1 reads MNHEY; CDR2 reads SMNVEV (reference sequence). This CDR3 contains 15 residues. The V gene lost 6 bases and the J gene lost 1 base, with 14 bases spanning the gap. The chain's CDR3 is CASSQPGWGTDTQYF. For the CDR3, the DNA is TGTGCCAGCAGCCAGCCAGGGTGGGGCACAGATACGCAGTATTTT.

The rearrangement links TRBV6-5 to TRBJ1-1, with 7 bases fitting TRBD1. CDR1 and CDR2 (germline): MNHEY, SVGAGI. CDR3 length: 13 residues. V was clipped by 6 bases and J by 1 base; unmatched bases: 2. The CDR3 coding sequence is TGTGCCAGCAGCCGGGACAGGAACACTGAAGCTTTCTTT. Its translation is CASSRDRNTEAFF.

The chain couples TRBV5-4 to TRBJ1-2, with D possibly being TRBD1 (6 bases). Germline V lookup: CDR1 SGHNT, CDR2 YYREEE (reference sequence). The CDR3 contains 14 residues. Trimming stripped 4 bases from V and 8 bases from J, with 18 bases between. The CDR3 DNA is TGTGCCAGCAGCGCTCGGGCAGGGCAGGGGGGCTACACCTTC. This sequence encodes CASSARAGQGGYTF.

J is TRBJ1-1 and V is TRBV19, with D hard to call. Germline CDR1 is LNHDA and CDR2 is SQIVND (reference sequence). The ends were cut back, 6 bases at V and 7 bases at J, with 18 bases in the middle. The CDR3 is made up of 14 amino acids. The CDR3 reads CASSTLNSLLEAFF. The CDR3 DNA reads as TGTGCCAGTAGCACCCTTAACAGCTTACTTGAAGCTTTCTTT.

The genes are TRBV5-5 and TRBJ2-5; D perhaps matches TRBD1 (6 bases). Trimming shortened V by 0 bases and J by 7 bases, and 10 bases separated the two germline ends. This CDR3 has 13 amino acids. Germline CDR1 and CDR2: SGHKS and YYEKEE (reference sequence). CDR3 DNA sequence: TGTGCCAGCAGCTTGGCAGGGGTGGTGACCCAGTACTTC. It encodes CASSLAGVVTQYF.

The gene calls are TRBV10-3 and TRBJ2-1, with D unclear. V shed 6 bases and J shed 8 bases, with 17 bases lying between them. The CDR3 is made up of 14 amino acids. Germline V CDR1 and CDR2: ENHRY, SYGVKD. The CDR3 DNA reads as TGTGCCATCAGCCCCATACCAAGAGCTGATGAGCAGTTCTTC. Translating gives CAISPIPRADEQFF.

This CDR3 is CASSPRPGQDSRYTF. As DNA, the CDR3 is TGTGCCAGCTCACCACGACCGGGACAGGACTCGAGGTACACCTTC. The chain links TRBV18 to TRBJ1-2; 8 bases map to TRBD1. The CDR3 runs to 15 residues. CDR1 is KGHSH, CDR2 LQKENI, per germline. The V and J ends lost 1 base and 11 bases, in that order; junction bases with no gene match: 12.

The chain carries TRBV4-1 and TRBJ2-5; D may be TRBD2 (6 bases). The germline gives CDR1 MGHRA, CDR2 YSYEKL. V was cut by 4 bases and J by 5 bases, with 11 bases left in between. The CDR3 is 13 amino acids. For the CDR3, the DNA is TGCGCCAGCAGCCGACTAGTTTGGGAGACCCAGTACTTC. It codes for CASSRLVWETQYF.

The CDR3 bases are TGTGCCAGCAGCTTTACAGGGACTACCTACGAGCAGTACTTC. Its translation is CASSFTGTTYEQYF. The chain recombines TRBV11-1 with TRBJ2-7, with D possibly TRBD2 on 7 matching bases. This CDR3 contains 14 residues. Trimming removed 3 bases at V and 2 bases at J, with 11 bases between. The V gene's germline CDR1 is SGHAT and CDR2 FQDESV (reference sequence). Using reference TRBV11-1 and TRBJ2-7 for the parts outside the CDR3, the full variable domain is EAEVAQSPRYKITEKSQAVAFWCDPISGHATLYWYRQILGQGPELLVQFQDESVVDDSQLPKDRFSAERLKGVDSTLKIQPAELGDSAMYLCASSFTGTTYEQYFGPGTRLTVT.

V and J are TRBV27 and TRBJ2-7, with D tentatively TRBD1 (5 bases). This CDR3 is built from 15 residues. V was shortened by 2 bases and J by 0 bases, with 11 bases between the two germline ends. Germline V lookup: CDR1 MNHEY, CDR2 SMNVEV (reference sequence). CDR3 amino acids: CASSLSYRSSYEQYF. The CDR3 DNA reads as TGTGCCAGCAGTTTAAGTTACAGGAGCTCCTACGAGCAGTACTTC.

V and J are TRBV2 and TRBJ1-4; D not resolved. Trimming took off 5 bases at V and 8 bases at J, with 18 bases between the two ends. CDR3 size: 15 residues. The germline gives CDR1 SNHLY, CDR2 FYNNEI. The CDR3 DNA is TGTGCCAGCAGTCGCTTTGTCCAGACCGGGGAAAAACTGTTTTTT. Translated, it gives CASSRFVQTGEKLFF. Variable domain in full (rest from reference TRBV2 and TRBJ1-4): EPEVTQTPSHQVTQMGQEVILRCVPISNHLYFYWYRQILGQKVEFLVSFYNNEISEKSEIFDDQFSVERPDGSNFTLKIRSTKLEDSAMYFCASSRFVQTGEKLFFGSGTQLSVL.

The V call is TRBV19, the J call TRBJ2-1; a weak D match, TRBD2 (5 bases). The CDR3 is 13 residues long. CDR1 and CDR2 (germline): LNHDA, SQIVND (reference sequence). V was clipped by 3 bases and J by 15 bases, with 18 bases between them. The CDR3 loop reads CASSISEGDLRFF. In nucleotides, the CDR3 is TGTGCCAGTAGTATCTCCGAGGGAGACTTAAGGTTCTTC. Using reference TRBV19 and TRBJ2-1 for the parts outside the CDR3, the full variable domain is DGGITQSPKYLFRKEGQNVTLSCEQNLNHDAMYWYRQDPGQGLRLIYYSQIVNDFQKGDIAEGYSVSREKKESFPLTVTSAQKNPTAFYLCASSISEGDLRFFGPGTRLTVL.

The chain links TRBV3-1 (or the pseudogene TRBV3-2) to TRBJ1-1, with D possibly matching TRBD1 (6 bases). The V end lost 6 bases, the J end lost 4 bases, and 18 bases lay between the germline ends. The germline V gene has CDR1 LGHDT and CDR2 YNNKEL (reference sequence). The CDR3 runs to 15 residues. CDR3 DNA sequence: TGTGCCAGCAGATCAACGACCCAGGGGAGCACTGAAGCTTTCTTT. Translating gives CASRSTTQGSTEAFF.

Worth noting for this clone: Mismatch with germline at one junction end may stem from a read error. DNA of the CDR3: TGTGCCAGCAGCTTGGAGTTTAAAGGGGGCTACACCTTT. This codes for CASSLEFKGGYTF. This chain uses TRBV5-4 with TRBJ1-2; 7 bases agree with TRBD1. Per germline, CDR1 SGHNT and CDR2 YYREEE (reference sequence). This CDR3 is 13 amino acids long.

V and J are TRBV7-6 and TRBJ1-2; TRBD1 matches 12 bases. Germline CDR1 SGHVS, CDR2 FNYEAQ. V lost 0 bases, J lost 8 bases, and 13 bases stayed unmatched. The CDR3 is 18 amino acids. The CDR3 spells CASSLAITPGQGARGYTF. The CDR3, as DNA: TGTGCCAGCAGCTTAGCGATCACGCCGGGACAGGGGGCGCGCGGCTACACCTTC.

The chain combines TRBV15 with TRBJ1-2; a weak D match, TRBD1 (6 bases). Trimming stripped 0 bases from V and 2 bases from J, with 10 bases between. This CDR3 has 15 residues. Germline CDR1 and CDR2: LNHNV and YYDKDF (reference sequence). CDR3 sequence reads: CATSRDLQGNYGYTF. Written as DNA, the CDR3 is TGTGCCACCAGCAGAGATCTACAGGGAAACTATGGCTACACCTTC.

This clone occurred a few times. The chain is built from TRBV5-4 and TRBJ2-3, with 9 bases that match TRBD1. This CDR3 has 15 amino acids. Germline CDR1 SGHNT, CDR2 YYREEE (reference sequence). Trimming removed 3 bases from V and 1 base from J; junction bases left unmatched: 3. CDR3 sequence reads: CASSSGQGGTDTQYF. The CDR3 DNA reads TGTGCCAGCAGCTCGGGACAGGGTGGCACAGATACGCAGTATTTT.